The T cell receptor (beta chain) described here comes from a study of T cells after yellow fever vaccination. Study-wide context: Fractions with few cells were prepared using SMART-Seq v4 Ultra Low Input.

Study outcomes and limitations: FACS-sorted repertoires might harbor abundant contaminating clonotypes from the bulk population.

The V and J ends lost 5 bases and 2 bases respectively, with 8 bases between them. Per germline, CDR1 SGHTA and CDR2 FQGNSA. The length of the CDR3 is 13 residues. A universal primer site and UMIs were added as TCR cDNA was made by 5'RACE template switching. TCRdb re-called the 5' RACE reads with MiXCR, one entry per CDR3 protein. The table lists just under 600,000 distinct CDR3 sequences, about 14% of them singletons, with 11% to 15% in the top ten. This clonotype appeared a few times. What it recognizes is unknown. The source was PBMCs, collected on the day of the yellow fever booster vaccination. This rearrangement joins TRBV7-2 to TRBJ2-3; D remains ambiguous. The source is a man in his thirties or forties who received the YFV17D yellow fever vaccine. The CDR3 nucleotides are TGTGCCAGCAGCATTACCCCCACAGATACGCAGTATTTT. Translating it yields CASSITPTDTQYF.